The sequence of this TCR beta chain was determined in a study of T cell responses to AZD1222 COVID-19 vaccine (dated by TCRdb to 2020 to 2023). In the study overall: AZD1222 recipients whose second dose came at about 4 weeks and those whose second dose came at about 12 weeks were combined into one group, since spike-specific TCR depth and breadth did not differ between the two schedules. Enrollment into the trials was organized by age into subgroups of 18-55, 56-69 and 70-plus years, and those subgroups contained approximately 160, 26 and 62 TCR-sequenced participants, respectively. A total of just over 230 trial participants underwent TCR sequencing, of whom roughly 210 received two doses of AZD1222 and around 25 received two doses of the MenACWY control vaccine. The full study reports these points: Conclusions about previously exposed vaccinees were limited because only 5 or 6 AZD1222 recipients were SARS-CoV-2 seropositive at baseline. Reportedly, almost half of the unique spike-specific TCRs recognized epitopes lying outside the regions that are mutated in the B.1.351 and B.1.1.7 variants. Participants were mostly white British, with more females than males. The authors suggested clonal diversity may have been underestimated. A significant rise in spike-specific TCR breadth and depth was observed after two AZD1222 doses relative to day 0 and relative to MenACWY recipients. The 56-69-year group was small, and its depth increase did not reach significance, likely because of low power. CD4 TCRs associated with the vaccine covered the entire spike protein, and the dominant responses were in regions 160-218 and 743-854. Because no day 14 peak-response samples were available, repertoires were characterized only after the peak T cell response.

This clone appeared a single time. What this receptor recognizes is not known. One base away there is no much larger clone; base qualities are not given. The time point label on this specimen signifies: baseline before first vaccination. Vaccinee samples came from UK trials COV001 and COV002, including a single-blind randomized controlled phase 2/3 trial of AZD1222 (ChAdOx1 nCoV-19) in healthy adults. For TCRbeta chain sequencing, PBMC samples were collected from trial participants at day 0 and at day 28 after the second dose. The CDR3 regions of human TCRbeta chains were analyzed by immunosequencing. The authors' pipeline ran thus. Repertoire TCRs were matched against a reference library of SARS-CoV-2-specific TCRs generated with the MIRA antigen-specificity platform. Breadth was defined as the fraction of unique TCRs that were SARS-CoV-2-associated. Depth was defined as the fraction of total T cells that were SARS-CoV-2-associated. Each spike-specific TCR was assigned to its reactive spike region and to a CD4 or CD8 class using the MIRA data. Log10-transformed breadth and depth values were compared by one-way ANOVA with Sidak's multiple comparisons tests. TCRdb retrieved this table from immuneACCESS and kept in-frame rearrangements only. Not all clones are present; in checked studies, unresolved V genes account for under half, and no reason is known for the remainder. The DNA was the basis for D and trimming; V, J and clone size are from that table. A total of 120,000 or so clones appear in this sample, around 92% of them only once. Of the sample, approximately 1% falls within the top ten clones.

CDR1 LGHNT and CDR2 FRNRAP were looked up in the germline V gene. Measured from the cysteine to the phenylalanine, the CDR3 is 16 residues long. This entry keeps only the CDR3 DNA: 48 bases, framed from base 1. Trimming leaves V shorter by 5 bases and J shorter by 6 bases, with the junction holding 13 bases beyond the gene matches. The chain is made from TRBV12-5 and TRBJ2-7; 10 of the junction bases match TRBD2. This clonotype was obtained from an adult in good health. The sample in question was peripheral blood, obtained on day 0 of AZD1222 vaccination. This receptor has the CDR3 CASGQRLAGRPLEQYF. The DNA sequence reads TGTGCTAGTGGTCAAAGACTAGCGGGCCGTCCCCTCGAGCAGTACTTC.